The clone carrying this T cell receptor beta chain was counted once. Antigen specificity is unknown. Compared with germline, one end of the junction differs, possibly owing to a read error. The template for TCR beta VDJ and CDR3 sequence profiling was genomic DNA. TCRdb used MiXCR to reprocess the reads, holding one entry per CDR3 protein. The sample consists of approximately 260,000 distinct CDR3 sequences, around 82% of them appearing once. The CDR3 runs to 14 residues. Per the germline V gene, CDR1 is SGHTA and CDR2 is FQGTGA. The data stem from a study of CD8+CD57+ T cells in acquired aplastic anemia. Findings and caveats of the study: Patients and controls were found to share twenty-nine CD8+ CDR3 sequences.

The patients chosen for sequencing had shown expansion of CD8+CD57+ cells (detected by flow cytometry). Every patient had severe acquired aplastic anemia. The blood sampling took place in patients who had so far received no therapy. The genes are TRBV7-3 and TRBJ2-3; possibly TRBD1 or TRBD2 for D (6 bases each). This sequence was found in a human donor with aplastic anemia. The sample consisted of sorted CD4+, CD8+, or CD8+CD57+ T cells (not recorded which) from PBMCs. CDR3 DNA sequence: TGTGCCAACAGCTTAGATGGGCCCAGGGGACTGTACAATTTT. Translation gives CANSLDGPRGLYNF.